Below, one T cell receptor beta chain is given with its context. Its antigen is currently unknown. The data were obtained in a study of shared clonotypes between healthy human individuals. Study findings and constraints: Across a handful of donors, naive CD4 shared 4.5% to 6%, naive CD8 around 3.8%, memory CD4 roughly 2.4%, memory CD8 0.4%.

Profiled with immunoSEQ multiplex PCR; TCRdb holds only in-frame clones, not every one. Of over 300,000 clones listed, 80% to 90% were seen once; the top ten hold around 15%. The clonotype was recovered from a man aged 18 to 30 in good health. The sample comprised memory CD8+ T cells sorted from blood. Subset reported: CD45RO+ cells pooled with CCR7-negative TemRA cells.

This CDR3 is CASSYGRDYEQYF. CDR3 bases: TGTGCCAGCAGCTACGGACGCGACTACGAGCAGTACTTC. The chain combines TRBV7-6 with TRBJ2-7; D gene ambiguous. The CDR3 length is 13 residues. V was shortened by 4 bases and J by 3 bases, with 10 bases between the two germline ends. CDR1 is SGHVS and CDR2 is FNYEAQ in the germline V gene.